One sample yielded the 8 T cell receptor beta chains listed below, sequenced in a study of blood T cell repertoires in COVID-19. Here immunoSEQ multiplex PCR was the method, and the copy in TCRdb shows in-frame clones only, minus some. The table shows fewer than 80,000 clones, with around 86% occurring only once. Material for sequencing was peripheral blood. These receptor sequences come from a man in his 70s with acute or convalescent COVID-19.

The chain couples TRBV5-1 to TRBJ2-7; possible D gene TRBD1, 5 bases. Germline V gene lookup returns CDR1 SGHRS and CDR2 YFSETQ. The CDR3 runs 14 residues. V was clipped by 4 bases and J by 2 bases, with 13 bases between them. CDR3 sequence (DNA): TGCGCCAGCAGCCCCGTCCAGGGAACCTACGAGCAGTACTTC. Translation: CASSPVQGTYEQYF.

The chain employs TRBV30 and TRBJ2-1, with D possibly being TRBD2 (6 bases). Germline V gene sequence: CDR1 GTSNPN, CDR2 SVGIG (reference sequence). The germline V and J ends were trimmed by 0 bases and 4 bases, with 13 bases remaining between them. The CDR3 sequence is 15 residues long. The CDR3 bases are TGTGCCTGGAGTGTACTAGGACTACCATACAATGAGCAGTTCTTC. This gives the protein CAWSVLGLPYNEQFF.

The V gene is TRBV18, the J gene TRBJ1-3; possible D gene TRBD1, 6 bases. Germline V gene lookup returns CDR1 KGHSH and CDR2 LQKENI. The CDR3 extends over 17 amino acids. Trimming cost V 4 bases and J 4 bases, with 20 bases left between them. The CDR3 sequence is CASSLWDTRQDGNTIYF. The CDR3 nucleotides read TGTGCCAGCTCACTTTGGGACACCCGGCAAGACGGAAACACCATATATTTT.

This clone was seen only a few times. V is TRBV25-1 and J is TRBJ1-2; D gene ambiguous. The ends were cut back, 3 bases at V and 8 bases at J, with 10 bases in the middle. The CDR3 spans 12 residues. From germline, CDR1 is MGHDK and CDR2 SYGVNS. The CDR3 DNA reads TGTGCCAGCAGTGACGGCAAGAGGGGCTACACCTTC. This encodes CASSDGKRGYTF.

CDR3 loop: CASSTRDRGFAFF. CDR3 DNA: TGTGCCAGCAGTACCCGGGACAGGGGTTTTGCTTTCTTT. The chain has TRBV2 and TRBJ1-1; the match to TRBD1 covers 10 bases. The V and J ends lost 5 bases and 11 bases, in that order; junction bases with no gene match: 8. CDR1 and CDR2 (germline): SNHLY, FYNNEI. The CDR3 covers 13 residues.

With respect to this clone: Germline is not matched at one junction end, which may reflect a read error. CDR3 loop: CASRTPNSNEQFF. CDR3 in DNA: TGTGCCAGCAGGACCCCCAATAGCAATGAGCAATTCTTC. The chain has TRBV12-3 or TRBV12-4 and TRBJ2-1; no reliable D call. CDR3 size: 13 residues.

With regard to this clone: A junction end diverges from the germline sequence, so it may reflect a read error. This rearrangement joins TRBV15 to TRBJ2-6; 8 bases agree with TRBD1. This CDR3 is built from 19 residues. Germline V gene data show CDR1 as LNHNV and CDR2 as YYDKDF (reference sequence). DNA for the CDR3: TGTACCACCAGCAGAGATACGCCATTACAGGGGGCTGGGGCCAACGTCCTGACTTTC. The encoded protein is CTTSRDTPLQGAGANVLTF.

This sequence joins TRBV5-1 and TRBJ2-4; D not resolved. Trimming stripped 0 bases from V and 1 base from J, with 8 bases between. The length of the CDR3 is 15 residues. Germline CDR1 is SGHRS and CDR2 is YFSETQ. For the CDR3, the DNA is TGCGCCAGCAGCTTGGCCCCCGGGGCCAAAAACATTCAGTACTTC. As protein: CASSLAPGAKNIQYF.